The clone carrying this T cell receptor beta chain appeared a single time. The germline V and J ends were trimmed by 0 bases and 5 bases, with 13 bases remaining between them. This CDR3 comprises 15 residues. Germline V gene sequence: CDR1 MGHDK, CDR2 SYGVNS. This sample is part of a study of shared clonotypes between healthy human individuals. Some clones are missing from TCRdb's copy, which holds only in-frame ones; the method was immunoSEQ multiplex PCR. Of millions of clones in the sample, 90% to 95% were seen once. This TCR derives from a man between 18 and 35 years old in good health. The rearrangement joins TRBV25-1 to TRBJ1-2; D is unresolved. The sequenced material came from naive CD4+ T cells sorted from blood. This sample's subset: CD45RA+ positively selected. The CDR3 nucleotides are TGTGCCAGCAGTGAATATGGGCGACCTTTGTATGGCTACACCTTC. This gives the protein CASSEYGRPLYGYTF.